Sequencing of this T cell receptor beta chain was carried out in a study of T cell responses to AZD1222 COVID-19 vaccine (dated by TCRdb to the early 2020s). Study-level background: A total of under 250 trial participants underwent TCR sequencing, of whom under 220 had received two doses of AZD1222 and around 26 had received two doses of the MenACWY control vaccine. Trial participants were enrolled into age subgroups of 18-55, 56-69 and 70-plus years, which contained approximately 150, 28 and 58 TCR-sequenced participants, respectively. Findings and caveats that apply to the study as a whole: Only a handful of AZD1222 recipients were SARS-CoV-2 seropositive at baseline, limiting conclusions about previously exposed vaccinees. The whole spike protein was spanned by vaccine-associated CD4 TCRs, and dominant responses were seen in regions 160-218 and 743-854. Spike-specific TCR breadth and depth rose significantly after two AZD1222 doses compared with day 0 and with MenACWY recipients. The 56-69-year group was small, and its depth increase did not reach significance, likely because of low power. Most participants were white British and females outnumbered males, and the authors suggested that clonal diversity may have been underestimated. Because no day 14 peak-response samples were available, repertoires were characterized only after the peak T cell response. Nearly half of unique spike-specific TCRs reportedly recognized epitopes outside regions mutated in the B.1.351 and B.1.1.7 variants.

Points on this clone: The antigen this receptor binds is unknown. No quality values exist for individual bases; no much larger clone is one base distant.

Interpreted using the paper, the time point label stands for: about 28 days (+/-7) after the second vaccine dose. AZD1222 recipients whose second dose came at about 4 weeks and those whose second dose came at about 12 weeks were combined into one group, since spike-specific TCR depth and breadth did not differ between the two schedules. Vaccinee samples came from UK trials COV001 and COV002, including a single-blind randomized controlled phase 2/3 trial of AZD1222 (ChAdOx1 nCoV-19) in healthy adults. For TCRbeta chain sequencing, PBMC samples were collected from trial participants at day 0 and at day 28 after the second dose. The CDR3 regions of human TCRbeta chains were analyzed by immunosequencing. Processing in the source paper ran as follows. Repertoire TCRs were checked for matches against a reference library of SARS-CoV-2-specific TCRs that had been generated using the MIRA antigen-specificity platform. Breadth was defined as the fraction of unique TCRs that were SARS-CoV-2-associated, and depth was defined as the fraction of total T cells that were SARS-CoV-2-associated. Using the MIRA data, each spike-specific TCR was assigned both to the spike region to which the TCR was reactive and to a CD4 or CD8 class. Log10-transformed breadth and depth values were compared by one-way ANOVA with Sidak's multiple comparisons tests. TCRdb limited this immuneACCESS table to in-frame rearrangements with V and J called. A share of clones is missing; checked studies link under half to unresolved V genes, and the rest is unexplained. The DNA was the basis for D and trimming; V, J and clone size are from that table. The sample records 200,000 or so clones, about 93% of which are singletons. The top ten clones comprise more than 0.8% of the sample.

V lost 5 bases and J lost 4 bases, and the count of bases not matched to a germline gene is 7. The germline V gene (reference sequence) gives CDR1 as SGHKS and CDR2 as YYEKEE. The CDR3 numbers 14 residues from cysteine through phenylalanine. The retained sequence is limited to the CDR3, 42 bases, with the frame set at the first base. This TCR was recovered from an adult who received the AZD1222 COVID-19 vaccine. Sequencing used peripheral blood, obtained 28 days after the second AZD1222 dose. This chain is built from TRBV5-5 and TRBJ1-1, with 8 central nucleotides matching TRBD1. In nucleotides, the sequence is TGTGCCAGCAGGGGTCAGGGGGCCGCCACTGAAGCTTTCTTT. Its translation reads: CASRGQGAATEAFF.